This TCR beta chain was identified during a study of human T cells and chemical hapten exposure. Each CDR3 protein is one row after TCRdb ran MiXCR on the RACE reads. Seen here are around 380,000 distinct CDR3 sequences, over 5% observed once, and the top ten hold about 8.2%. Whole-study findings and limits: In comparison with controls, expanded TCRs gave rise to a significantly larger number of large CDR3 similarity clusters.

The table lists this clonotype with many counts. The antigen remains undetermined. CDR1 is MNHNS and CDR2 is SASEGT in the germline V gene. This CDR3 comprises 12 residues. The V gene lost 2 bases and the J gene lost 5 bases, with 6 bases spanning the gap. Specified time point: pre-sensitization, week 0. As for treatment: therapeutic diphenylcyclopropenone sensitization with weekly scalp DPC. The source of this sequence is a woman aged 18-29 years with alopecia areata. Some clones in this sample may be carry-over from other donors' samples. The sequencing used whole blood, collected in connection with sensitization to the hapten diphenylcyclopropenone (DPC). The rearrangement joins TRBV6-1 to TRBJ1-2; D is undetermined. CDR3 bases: TGTGCCAGCAGTGAACAAATGTATGGCTACACCTTC. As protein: CASSEQMYGYTF.